The 22 T cell receptor beta chains given below trace back to one sample, sequenced in a study of post-analysis software for immune sequencing data (dated by TCRdb to the mid-2010s). What the study reported, not specific to this receptor: Significantly higher frequencies in patients than in controls were found for roughly 5 TRBV segments, including TRBV5-6, TRBV5-1 and TRBV20-1.

Receptors were amplified or captured by PCR. Sequencing took place on an Illumina HiSeq 2500. Unique molecular identifiers were incorporated into TCR beta cDNA libraries to reduce PCR and sequencing biases. TCRdb trimmed public reads at Q25 via fastp, called clones via MiXCR and kept in-frame beta chains. Records with the same CDR3 protein are collapsed into one entry carrying the most frequent genes and DNA. For this sample there are 180,000 or so distinct CDR3 sequences; roughly 28% appear just once. The ten largest clones add up to approximately 3% of the sample. Antigens of these TCRs are unknown. Sequencing was carried out using blood. The receptors shown here come from a girl younger than 18 with multiple sclerosis.

The chain recombines TRBV5-1 with TRBJ2-4; D perhaps matches TRBD1 (6 bases). There are 16 residues in the CDR3. The V gene's germline CDR1 is SGHRS and CDR2 YFSETQ. V was pared by 4 bases and J by 0 bases, with 14 bases between. In DNA, the CDR3 is TGCGCCAGCAGCCCGGACAGCCGTGTAGCCAAAAACATTCAGTACTTC. As protein: CASSPDSRVAKNIQYF.

This clonotype was counted a few times. V is TRBV6-2 or TRBV6-3 and J is TRBJ1-2, with a tentative D call TRBD1 (5 bases). Trimming removed 5 bases from V and 9 bases from J, with 13 bases in between. CDR3 length: 12 amino acids. Germline V CDR1 and CDR2: MNHEY, SVGEGT. The CDR3 is CASSTNPGSYTF. CDR3 coding DNA: TGTGCCAGCAGTACGAATCCAGGGAGCTACACCTTC.

This clonotype occurred a few times. V gene TRBV25-1 combines with J gene TRBJ1-5; TRBD1 matches at 10 bases. V lost 6 bases and J lost 7; bases outside the gene matches: 0. The CDR3 loop spans 12 amino acids. Germline assignment: CDR1 MGHDK and CDR2 SYGVNS. The CDR3 here is CASRTGGQPQHF. The CDR3 DNA sequence: TGTGCCAGCAGGACAGGGGGCCAGCCCCAGCATTTT.

Here the CDR3 reads CASSDARVATDTQYF. The CDR3 DNA reads TGCGCCAGCAGCGACGCACGGGTCGCCACAGATACGCAGTATTTT. The chain uses TRBV5-1 and TRBJ2-3; no firm D call. V lost 4 bases to trimming and J lost 2 bases, with 14 bases between them. The CDR3 contains 15 residues. Germline V lookup: CDR1 SGHRS, CDR2 YFSETQ.

This clonotype has a count of ten or more. The rearrangement joins TRBV10-2 to TRBJ2-3; 9 bases align to TRBD2. The V and J ends lost 10 bases and 2 bases, in that order; junction bases with no gene match: 7. Germline CDR1 WSHSY, CDR2 SAAADI. The CDR3 runs to 14 residues. For the CDR3, the DNA is TGCGCCACCTCGACTAGCGGATTCACAGATACGCAGTATTTT. Its protein product is CATSTSGFTDTQYF.

This clonotype was seen more than once but under ten times. This rearrangement joins TRBV5-1 to TRBJ2-7; TRBD1 agrees at 7 bases. The CDR3 consists of 15 residues. Germline V CDR1 and CDR2: SGHRS, YFSETQ. With 0 bases clipped from V and 0 bases from J, the junction kept 3 bases outside the gene matches. The CDR3 nucleotides read TGCGCCAGCAGCTTGGGAGCAGGGGGCTCCTACGAGCAGTACTTC. Its translation: CASSLGAGGSYEQYF.

This clonotype was counted a few times. The rearrangement uses TRBV11-2 and TRBJ2-7; D could derive from TRBD1 or TRBD2 (5 bases each). Germline values: CDR1 SGHAT, CDR2 FQNNGV. The CDR3 consists of 14 residues. The germline V and J ends were trimmed by 11 bases and 3 bases, with 20 bases remaining between them. DNA for the CDR3: TGTGCCGGGGAAGGGGCGGGTGCACACTACGAGCAGTACTTC. This gives the protein CAGEGAGAHYEQYF.

The sample holds many counts of this clonotype. The chain couples TRBV7-3 to TRBJ2-1; 12 nucleotides line up with TRBD1. J was trimmed by 12 bases and V by 5 bases; bases with no gene match: 17. Germline loops: CDR1 SGHTA, CDR2 FQGTGA. This CDR3 spans 17 amino acids. This CDR3 reads CASSLYHTGTGGARQFF. Here the CDR3 DNA reads TGTGCCAGCAGCCTCTATCACACCGGGACAGGGGGCGCAAGGCAGTTCTTC.

A remark on this clonotype: A read error is possible here, since a much larger clone lies one base away. This chain joins TRBV11-2 and TRBJ2-5; D possibly corresponds to TRBD2 (6 bases). CDR1 SGHAT and CDR2 FQNNGV come from the germline V gene. This CDR3 is 14 amino acids long. Trimming cost V 0 bases and J 11 bases, with 16 bases left between them. The CDR3 reads CASSLDVAGYGQYF. CDR3 DNA sequence: TGTGCCAGCAGCTTAGATGTCGCGGGGTACGGGCAGTACTTC.

CDR3 bases: TGTGCCAGCAGTGCTATTCAGGGAGATACGCAGTATTTT. Protein product: CASSAIQGDTQYF. The rearrangement uses TRBV27 and TRBJ2-3; a weak D match, TRBD1 (5 bases). The V gene's germline CDR1 is MNHEY and CDR2 SMNVEV (reference sequence). This CDR3 is built from 13 residues. The ends were cut back, 5 bases at V and 5 bases at J, with 11 bases in the middle.

This clonotype was seen repeatedly, ten times or more. The chain recombines TRBV14 with TRBJ2-1; no firm D call. The CDR3 totals 14 residues. Germline values: CDR1 SGHDN, CDR2 FVKESK. V lost 4 bases and J 1 base, leaving 8 bases between the germline ends. The CDR3 bases are TGTGCCAGCAGCCCGAGAAAGTCCTACAATGAGCAGTTCTTC. Translated: CASSPRKSYNEQFF.

There are a few counts of this clonotype. CDR3 amino acids: CSARDSRVTNEKLFF. The CDR3, as DNA: TGCAGTGCTAGAGATTCAAGGGTAACTAATGAAAAACTGTTTTTT. This rearrangement joins TRBV20-1 to TRBJ1-4; the D is unclear. The germline CDR1 and CDR2 sequences are DFQATT and SNEGSKA (reference sequence). V was cut by 0 bases and J by 1 base, with 9 bases left in between. This CDR3 comprises 15 residues.

This clonotype has only a few counts. This chain joins TRBV30 and TRBJ1-1; tentative D call: TRBD1 (6 bases). Germline CDR1 GTSNPN, CDR2 SVGIG (reference sequence). Between the trimmed V and J ends, which lost 2 bases and 5 bases, there was a span of 12 bases. This CDR3 contains 13 residues. The CDR3 bases are TGTGCCTGGAGTAGGGGGGCCCAAACTGAAGCTTTCTTT. This gives the protein CAWSRGAQTEAFF. Filled out from reference TRBV30 and TRBJ1-1, the complete variable domain reads SQTIHQWPATLVQPVGSPLSLECTVEGTSNPNLYWYRQAAGRGLQLLFYSVGIGQISSEVPQNLSASRPQDRQFILSSKKLLLSDSGFYLCAWSRGAQTEAFFGQGTRLTVV.

This clonotype was observed a few times. The gene calls are TRBV5-1 and TRBJ2-2, with TRBD2 identical over 11 bases. CDR1 SGHRS and CDR2 YFSETQ come from the germline V gene. Unmatched junction bases numbered 4, after V lost 4 bases and J lost 5 bases. The CDR3 totals 15 residues. The CDR3 nucleotides read TGCGCCAGCAGCACCGGGACTAGCGGTACCGGGGAGCTGTTTTTT. This codes for CASSTGTSGTGELFF.

Worth noting for this clonotype: A much more abundant neighbour one base away suggests this may be a read error. CDR3 sequence: CASSHLSGGCGEQFF. The CDR3 DNA reads TGTGCCAGCAGCCATCTTAGCGGGGGATGCGGTGAGCAGTTCTTC. This sequence joins TRBV7-9 and TRBJ2-1, with 9 bases that match TRBD2. Trimming removed 5 bases from V and 9 bases from J; junction bases left unmatched: 11. CDR1 SEHNR and CDR2 FQNEAQ come from the germline V gene (reference sequence). The CDR3 runs 15 residues.

This chain links TRBV5-1 with TRBJ1-1; possibly TRBD1 for D (5 bases). The CDR3 runs 14 residues. V was shortened by 0 bases and J by 0 bases, with 6 bases between the two germline ends. CDR1 and CDR2 (germline): SGHRS, YFSETQ. The CDR3 loop is CASSLDRLNTEAFF. Written as DNA, the CDR3 is TGCGCCAGCAGCTTGGACAGGTTGAACACTGAAGCTTTCTTT.

The rearrangement uses TRBV29-1 and TRBJ2-1; TRBD1 matches at 10 bases. Per germline, CDR1 SQVTM and CDR2 ANQGSEA. This CDR3 comprises 16 residues. Germline trimming cut 4 bases from V and 0 bases from J; bases unmatched to any gene: 6. The CDR3 coding sequence is TGCAGCGTTGGAGAGGGACAGGGGAGCTCCTACAATGAGCAGTTCTTC. Translated: CSVGEGQGSSYNEQFF.

This clonotype was counted between two and nine times. The J gene is TRBJ2-1, the V gene TRBV5-1; D is perhaps TRBD2 (5 bases). Germline CDR1 is SGHRS and CDR2 is YFSETQ. The CDR3 consists of 16 residues. The ends were cut back, 0 bases at V and 1 base at J, with 11 bases in the middle. The CDR3 loop reads CASSLGSSLSYNEQFF. The CDR3 region has the DNA TGCGCCAGCAGCTTGGGGTCTAGCCTTTCCTACAATGAGCAGTTCTTC.

This clonotype has a count of ten or more. The chain links TRBV20-1 to TRBJ2-5; D may be TRBD1 (5 bases). V was trimmed by 4 bases and J by 5 bases, leaving 11 bases between them. From germline, CDR1 is DFQATT and CDR2 SNEGSKA (reference sequence). The CDR3 sequence is 12 residues long. The CDR3 loop reads CSATGSGETQYF. CDR3 DNA sequence: TGCAGTGCTACAGGGTCCGGGGAGACCCAGTACTTC.

This clonotype has a handful of counts. This chain uses TRBV5-1 with TRBJ2-1; D is unclear. The CDR3 spans 15 residues. Germline values: CDR1 SGHRS, CDR2 YFSETQ. Trimming pared 0 bases from V and 6 bases from J, leaving 13 bases between. CDR3 sequence: CASSLAFAGFNEQFF. The CDR3 nucleotides read TGCGCCAGCAGCTTGGCCTTCGCTGGGTTCAATGAGCAGTTCTTC.

This clonotype showed up many times. This chain links TRBV15 with TRBJ2-6; D may be TRBD1 (6 bases). CDR1 and CDR2 from the germline V gene are LNHNV and YYDKDF (reference sequence). The CDR3 sequence is 17 residues long. V shed 2 bases and J shed 2 bases, with 13 bases lying between them. The CDR3 is CATSRSTGSAGANVLTF. The DNA for the CDR3 is TGTGCCACCAGCAGATCTACAGGGAGCGCTGGGGCCAACGTCCTGACTTTC.

This clonotype came up many times. The chain carries TRBV29-1 and TRBJ1-5; D is unresolved. This CDR3 is 12 amino acids long. The germline CDR1 and CDR2 sequences are SQVTM and ANQGSEA. V lost 8 bases to trimming and J lost 4 bases, with 12 bases between them. CDR3 sequence reads: CSPTTGNQPQHF. The CDR3 bases are TGCAGCCCTACGACCGGGAATCAGCCCCAGCATTTT.